The rows below give T cell receptor beta chains drawn from one sample of a study of blood T cell repertoires in COVID-19. Libraries were prepared by immunoSEQ multiplex PCR; TCRdb keeps only in-frame clonotypes and omits some of them. The data contain around 140,000 clones, about 83% of them singletons. Material: peripheral blood. All receptors come from a man aged 30 to 39 with COVID-19, enrolled during active disease. Each CDR3 is given with its conserved first and last residue. D genes are given only for firm matches. Some rows have no size entry. The others give once, few or many, or a class for an expanded clone.

>TRBJ2-3|TRBV19|-|-
TGTGCCAGTAGGCGAGGCGCGAGCGGGCACCCGGGCGATACGCAGTATTTT
CASRRGASGHPGDTQYF
>TRBJ1-4|TRBV9|once|TRBD1
TGTGCCAGCAGCGTAGACAGGGGAATGGGGGAAAAACTGTTTTTT
CASSVDRGMGEKLFF
>TRBJ1-2|TRBV20-1|-|TRBD1
TGCAGTGCTAGTGTCCTACCAGGGGGTAACTATGGCTACACCTTC
CSASVLPGGNYGYTF
>TRBJ1-5|TRBV24-1|-|-
TGTGCCACCCAAGGCGGGTTCAATCAGCCCCAGCATTTT
CATQGGFNQPQHF
>TRBJ1-1|TRBV27|-|-
TGTGCCAGCAGTCTGACAGGGAACACTGAAGCTTTCTTT
CASSLTGNTEAFF
>TRBJ1-6|TRBV7-7|few|TRBD1
TGTGCTAGCATCGAGGGTCAGGGGGCGCATTCACCCCTCCACTTT
CASIEGQGAHSPLHF
>TRBJ1-6|TRBV7-2|-|TRBD1
TGTGCCAGCAGCTCGGACAGGGTAGCATCACCCCTCCACTTT
CASSSDRVASPLHF
>TRBJ1-1|TRBV10-1|few|-
TGCGCCAGCAGTCATACAGGGACTGAAGCTTTCTTT
CASSHTGTEAFF
>TRBJ2-1|TRBV27|-|TRBD1
TGTGCCAGCAGGACAGGGGCTACAAACTACAATGAGCAGTTCTTC
CASRTGATNYNEQFF
>TRBJ1-4|TRBV6-6|-|TRBD1
TGTGCCAGCAGTCCGGAGGGGACAGTAAATGGGAGGAAACTGTTTTTT
CASSPEGTVNGRKLFF
>TRBJ2-1|TRBV24-1|once|-
TGTGCCACCAGTGATCAAGGGGCTCCCCACAATGAGCAGTTCTTC
CATSDQGAPHNEQFF
>TRBJ1-4|TRBV7-9|-|TRBD1
TGTGCCAGCAGCCCCGGGACAGGGGGCGCCGGGAGGACTAATGAAAAACTGTTTTTT
CASSPGTGGAGRTNEKLFF
>TRBJ1-1|TRBV6-2/TRBV6-3|-|-
TGTGCCAGCAGTTACACCCCCTTCGAGGTCCGAGGGAATGAAGCTTTCTTT
CASSYTPFEVRGNEAFF
>TRBJ2-2|TRBV5-6|-|TRBD2
TGTGCCAGCAGTTCTCCCCTAGCGGGAGGGCCGAGATACGCCGGGGAGCTGTTTTTT
CASSSPLAGGPRYAGELFF
>TRBJ1-2|TRBV7-9|-|TRBD1
TGTGCCAGCAGCTCTACAGGGGAACCTGGCTACACCTTC
CASSSTGEPGYTF
>TRBJ2-3|TRBV29-1|-|-
TGCAGCGTTGGTAGGGGCTCTAGCACAGATACGCAGTATTTT
CSVGRGSSTDTQYF
>TRBJ1-1|TRBV2|-|-
TGTGCCAGCAGTGAAAGGCGAGGGAACACTGAAGCTTTCTTT
CASSERRGNTEAFF
>TRBJ1-6|TRBV4-3|many|TRBD1
TGCGCCAGCAGCCAAGATCCCGGACAGGGATATTCACCCCTCCACTTT
CASSQDPGQGYSPLHF
>TRBJ2-3|TRBV30|-|TRBD2
TGTGCCTGGGCTAGCGGAATTTCCTCAGATACGCAGTATTTT
CAWASGISSDTQYF
>TRBJ1-2|TRBV24-1|-|-
TGTGCCACCAGTGATGTCGATGGCTACACCTTC
CATSDVDGYTF
>TRBJ2-7|TRBV7-9|-|TRBD2
TGTGCCAGCAGTTCCCCCCGGCGGGAGAGGTACGAGCAGTACTTC
CASSSPRRERYEQYF
>TRBJ2-7|TRBV7-7|-|TRBD2
TGTGCTAGCAGCTCCGGGACTACCAACTCCTACGAGCAGTACTTC
CASSSGTTNSYEQYF
>TRBJ1-2|TRBV4-1|-|-
TGCGCCAGCAGCCAAGATTCCGGCTATGGCTACACCTTC
CASSQDSGYGYTF
>TRBJ2-1|TRBV11-2|-|-
TGTGCCAGCAGCCCGGGCGGGATAGTTAGTTACAATGAGCAGTTCTTC
CASSPGGIVSYNEQFF
>TRBJ1-6|TRBV28|-|TRBD1
TGTGCCAGTGTAAAGGACAGGGTAGGGTCACCCCTCCACTTT
CASVKDRVGSPLHF
>TRBJ1-2|TRBV5-4|-|-
TGTGCCAGCAGCAGTATCGGACTGAGGGAGGACTATGGCTACACCTTC
CASSSIGLREDYGYTF
>TRBJ2-1|TRBV5-6|few|-
TGTGCCAGCAGCTTGGCCTCGGGTAGGATTTACAATGAGCAGTTCTTC
CASSLASGRIYNEQFF
>TRBJ2-3|TRBV9|-|TRBD2
TGTGCCAGCAGCGTAGCTTTGGGACTAGCTACAGATACGCAGTATTTT
CASSVALGLATDTQYF
>TRBJ2-3|TRBV5-1|-|-
TGCGCCAGCAGCTTGGATGGACAGCTTGTAAGCACAGATACGCAGTATTTT
CASSLDGQLVSTDTQYF
>TRBJ2-7|TRBV28|once|TRBD2
TGTGCCAGCAGTCCCCCCGGGACTAGCGGGAGCTTAAGCTCCTACGAGCAGTACTTC
CASSPPGTSGSLSSYEQYF
>TRBJ2-1|TRBV10-3|-|TRBD1
TGTGCCATCAGCCCGGGACAGGGGATAAATGAGCAGTTCTTC
CAISPGQGINEQFF
>TRBJ2-3|TRBV19|-|TRBD2
TGTGCCAGTAGTCGCGGGGGAGGAAGGAGCACAGATACGCAGTATTTT
CASSRGGGRSTDTQYF
>TRBJ2-7|TRBV6-5|-|TRBD1
TGTGCCAGCAGTCGAGACAGGGCGGGTTACGAGCAGTACTTC
CASSRDRAGYEQYF
>TRBJ2-7|TRBV11-2|-|TRBD1
TGTGCCAGCAGCTCTCAGACAGGGACCTACGAGCAGTACTTC
CASSSQTGTYEQYF
>TRBJ2-5|TRBV28|-|-
TGTGCCAGCACAGTAGGCGGAGCGTTAGAAGAGACCCAGTACTTC
CASTVGGALEETQYF
>TRBJ2-1|TRBV9|-|-
TGTGCCAGCAGTGCATCGACGAGAGGGAATGAGCAGTTCTTC
CASSASTRGNEQFF